This T cell receptor (beta chain) originates from a study of blood T cell repertoires in COVID-19. Clones were read by immunoSEQ multiplex PCR, and TCRdb kept only the in-frame ones, dropping some. The table has under 500,000 clones, about 89% seen once. The CDR3 extends over 17 amino acids. The V gene lost 4 bases and the J gene lost 0 bases, with 16 bases spanning the gap. CDR1 is MDHEN, CDR2 SYDVKM, per germline. The gene calls are TRBV28 and TRBJ1-3; no firm D call. This receptor was identified in a woman aged 25 to 45 with acute or convalescent COVID-19. Material: peripheral blood. CDR3 residues: CASSSPRGGSSGNTIYF. For the CDR3, the DNA is TGTGCCAGCAGTTCCCCCCGCGGCGGGAGCTCTGGAAACACCATATATTTT.